This T cell receptor (beta chain) was sequenced during a study of OX40 agonist ivuxolimab in advanced cancers. About the study: Patients receiving dose escalation had hepatocellular carcinoma, melanoma, renal cell or head and neck cancer.

The V and J ends lost 4 bases and 11 bases respectively, with 18 bases between them. CDR1 is SGHDT, CDR2 YYEEEE, per germline. This CDR3 is 13 amino acids long. Here immunoSEQ multiplex PCR was the method, and the copy in TCRdb shows in-frame clones only, minus some. There are around 30,000 clones in the sample; roughly 81% occur only once, and around a fifth lies in the top ten. Points on this clone: Its specificity is unknown.

Study-wide findings and caveats: Dosing at 0.1 to 3.0 mg/kg was accompanied by clonal expansion of CD4+ and CD8+ blood T cells by week 6.

The sequence was obtained from an adult with an advanced solid tumor such as melanoma, head and neck, liver or kidney cancer. The sample here was CD4+ or CD8+ T cells sorted from blood, taken in a trial of the OX40 agonist ivuxolimab. The rearrangement links TRBV5-6 to TRBJ2-5, with a tentative D call TRBD2 (5 bases). The DNA for the CDR3 is TGTGCCAGCAGCCCGGATATTGCCGGGGAGCAGTACTTC. Encoded protein: CASSPDIAGEQYF.